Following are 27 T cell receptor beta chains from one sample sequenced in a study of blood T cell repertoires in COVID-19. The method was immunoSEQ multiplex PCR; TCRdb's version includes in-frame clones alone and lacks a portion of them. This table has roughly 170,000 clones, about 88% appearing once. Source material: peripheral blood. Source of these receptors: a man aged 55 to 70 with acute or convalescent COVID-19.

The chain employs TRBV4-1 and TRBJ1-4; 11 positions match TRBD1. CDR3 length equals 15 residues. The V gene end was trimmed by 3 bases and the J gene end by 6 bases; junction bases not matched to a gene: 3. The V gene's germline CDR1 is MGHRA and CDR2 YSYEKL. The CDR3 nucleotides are TGCGCCAGCAGCCAGGGACAGGGGGAATATGAAAAACTGTTTTTT. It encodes CASSQGQGEYEKLFF.

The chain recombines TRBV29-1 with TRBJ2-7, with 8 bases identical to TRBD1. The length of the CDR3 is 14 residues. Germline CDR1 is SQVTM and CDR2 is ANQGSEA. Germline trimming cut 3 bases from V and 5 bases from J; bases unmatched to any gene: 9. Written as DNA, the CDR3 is TGCAGCGTTGAGGTGGTAGACAGGGGCGACGAGCAGTACTTC. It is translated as CSVEVVDRGDEQYF.

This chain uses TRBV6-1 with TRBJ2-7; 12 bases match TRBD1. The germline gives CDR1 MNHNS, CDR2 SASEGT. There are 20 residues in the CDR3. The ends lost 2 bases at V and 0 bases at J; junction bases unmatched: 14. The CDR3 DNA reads TGTGCCAGCAGTGAAAGTGGGAGGGACAGGGGGCTAACATTCTCCTACGAGCAGTACGTC. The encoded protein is CASSESGRDRGLTFSYEQYV.

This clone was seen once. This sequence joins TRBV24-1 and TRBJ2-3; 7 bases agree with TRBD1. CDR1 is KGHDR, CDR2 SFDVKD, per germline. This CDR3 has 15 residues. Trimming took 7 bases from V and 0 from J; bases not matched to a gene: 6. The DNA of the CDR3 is TGTGCCACCAGCGGGACAGACCTGAGCACAGATACGCAGTATTTT. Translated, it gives CATSGTDLSTDTQYF.

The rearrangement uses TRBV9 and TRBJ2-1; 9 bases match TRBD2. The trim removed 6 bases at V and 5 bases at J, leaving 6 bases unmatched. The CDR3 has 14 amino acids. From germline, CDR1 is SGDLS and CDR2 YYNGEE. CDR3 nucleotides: TGTGCCAGCACCCAGCGGGGGGCCGACAATGAGCAGTTCTTC. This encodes CASTQRGADNEQFF.

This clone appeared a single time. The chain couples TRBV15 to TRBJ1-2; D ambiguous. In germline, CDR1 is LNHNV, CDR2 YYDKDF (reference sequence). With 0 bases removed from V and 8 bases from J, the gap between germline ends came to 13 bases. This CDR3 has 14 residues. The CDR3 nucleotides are TGTGCCACCAGCAGAGATAGGGAGGTGAGGGGCTACACCTTC. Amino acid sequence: CATSRDREVRGYTF.

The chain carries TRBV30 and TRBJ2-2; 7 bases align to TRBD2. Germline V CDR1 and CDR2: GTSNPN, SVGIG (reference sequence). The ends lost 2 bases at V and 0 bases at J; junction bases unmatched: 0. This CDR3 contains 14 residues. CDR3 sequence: CAWSRGANTGELFF. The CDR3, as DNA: TGTGCCTGGAGTCGGGGGGCGAACACCGGGGAGCTGTTTTTT.

The CDR3 loop is CASSPRTVNYGYTF. The CDR3 region has the DNA TGTGCCAGCAGCCCAAGGACAGTTAACTATGGCTACACCTTC. The gene calls are TRBV14 and TRBJ1-2; perhaps TRBD1 as D (6 bases). Trimming left V 4 bases short and J 1 base short, with 10 bases between. The CDR3 length is 14 residues. Per germline, CDR1 SGHDN and CDR2 FVKESK.

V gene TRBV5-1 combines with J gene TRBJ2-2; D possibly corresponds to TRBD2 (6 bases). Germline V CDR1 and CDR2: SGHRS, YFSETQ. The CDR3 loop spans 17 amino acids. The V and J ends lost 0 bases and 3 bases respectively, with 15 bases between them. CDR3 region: CASSLAIGTLYTGELFF. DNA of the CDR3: TGCGCCAGCAGCTTGGCCATAGGGACTCTATACACCGGGGAGCTGTTTTTT.

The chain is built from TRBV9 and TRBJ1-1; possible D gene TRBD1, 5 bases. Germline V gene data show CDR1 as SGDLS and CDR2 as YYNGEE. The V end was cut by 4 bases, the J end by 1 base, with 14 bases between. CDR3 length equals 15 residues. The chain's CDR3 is CASSPRDRPNTEAFF. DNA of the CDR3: TGTGCCAGCAGCCCTCGTGACAGACCGAACACTGAAGCTTTCTTT. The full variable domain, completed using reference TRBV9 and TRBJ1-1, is DSGVTQTPKHLITATGQRVTLRCSPRSGDLSVYWYQQSLDQGLQFLIQYYNGEERAKGNILERFSAQQFPDLHSELNLSSLELGDSALYFCASSPRDRPNTEAFFGQGTRLTVV.

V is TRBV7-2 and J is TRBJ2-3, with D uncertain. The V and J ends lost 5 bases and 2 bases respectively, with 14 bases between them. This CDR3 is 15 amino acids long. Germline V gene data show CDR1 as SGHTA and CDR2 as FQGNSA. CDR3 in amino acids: CASSALEKFTDTQYF. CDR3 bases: TGTGCCAGCAGCGCCCTAGAGAAGTTCACAGATACGCAGTATTTT.

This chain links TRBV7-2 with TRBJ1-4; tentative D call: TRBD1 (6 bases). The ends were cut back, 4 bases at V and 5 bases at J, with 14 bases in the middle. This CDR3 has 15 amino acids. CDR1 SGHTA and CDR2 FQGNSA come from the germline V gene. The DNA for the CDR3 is TGTGCCAGCAGCTCGAGGACAGAGCGAAATGAAAAACTGTTTTTT. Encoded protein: CASSSRTERNEKLFF.

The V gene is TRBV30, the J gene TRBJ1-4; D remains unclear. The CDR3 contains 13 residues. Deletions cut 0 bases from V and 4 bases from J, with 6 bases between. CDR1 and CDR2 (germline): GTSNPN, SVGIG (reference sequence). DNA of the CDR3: TGTGCCTGGAGTGTAATCGGTAATGAAAAACTGTTTTTT. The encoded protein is CAWSVIGNEKLFF. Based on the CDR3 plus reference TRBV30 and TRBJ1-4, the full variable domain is SQTIHQWPATLVQPVGSPLSLECTVEGTSNPNLYWYRQAAGRGLQLLFYSVGIGQISSEVPQNLSASRPQDRQFILSSKKLLLSDSGFYLCAWSVIGNEKLFFGSGTQLSVL.

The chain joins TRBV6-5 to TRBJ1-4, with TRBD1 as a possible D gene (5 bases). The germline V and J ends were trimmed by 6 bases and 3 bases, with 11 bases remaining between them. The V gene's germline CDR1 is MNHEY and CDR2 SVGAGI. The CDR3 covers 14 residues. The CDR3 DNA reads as TGTGCCAGCAGCCGGACATTGTCTAATGAAAAACTGTTTTTT. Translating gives CASSRTLSNEKLFF.

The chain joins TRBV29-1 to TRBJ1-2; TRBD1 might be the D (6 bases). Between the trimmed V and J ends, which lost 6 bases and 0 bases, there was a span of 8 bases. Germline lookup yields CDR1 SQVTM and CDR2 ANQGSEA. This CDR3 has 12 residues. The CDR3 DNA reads TGCAGCGTCACAGGGACTAACTATGGCTACACCTTC. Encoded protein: CSVTGTNYGYTF.

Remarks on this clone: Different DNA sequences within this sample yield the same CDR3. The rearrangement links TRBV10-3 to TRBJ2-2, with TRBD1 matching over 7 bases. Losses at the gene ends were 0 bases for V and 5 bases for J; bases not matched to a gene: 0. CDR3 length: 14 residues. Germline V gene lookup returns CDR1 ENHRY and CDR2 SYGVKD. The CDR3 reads CAISESRGTGELFF. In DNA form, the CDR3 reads TGTGCCATCAGTGAGTCCAGGGGGACCGGGGAGCTGTTTTTT.

The CDR3 DNA follows: TGTGCCAGCAGTGAAGGGACAGGGGGCTTCTATCAGCCCCAGCATTTT. Translated: CASSEGTGGFYQPQHF. The chain carries TRBV2 and TRBJ1-5; TRBD1 aligns across 11 bases. Germline V gives CDR1 SNHLY, CDR2 FYNNEI. There are 16 residues in the CDR3. Trimming removed 1 base from V and 5 bases from J; junction bases left unmatched: 4.

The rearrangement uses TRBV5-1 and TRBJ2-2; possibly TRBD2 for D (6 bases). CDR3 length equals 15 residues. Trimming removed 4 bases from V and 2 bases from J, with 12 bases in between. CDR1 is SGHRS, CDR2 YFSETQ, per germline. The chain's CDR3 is CASSGGLPNTGELFF. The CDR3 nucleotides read TGCGCCAGCAGCGGGGGACTTCCCAACACCGGGGAGCTGTTTTTT.

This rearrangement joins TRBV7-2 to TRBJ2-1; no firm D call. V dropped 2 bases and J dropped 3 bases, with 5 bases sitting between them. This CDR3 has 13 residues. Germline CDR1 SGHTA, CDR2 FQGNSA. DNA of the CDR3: TGTGCCAGCAGCTTAAACAGCTACAATGAGCAGTTCTTC. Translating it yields CASSLNSYNEQFF.

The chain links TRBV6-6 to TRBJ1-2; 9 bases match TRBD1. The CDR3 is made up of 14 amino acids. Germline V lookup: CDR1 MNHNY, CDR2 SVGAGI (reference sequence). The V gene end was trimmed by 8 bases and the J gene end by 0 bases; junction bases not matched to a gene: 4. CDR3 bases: TGTGCCAGCTTTGGGACAGGGACTAACTATGGCTACACCTTC. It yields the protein CASFGTGTNYGYTF.

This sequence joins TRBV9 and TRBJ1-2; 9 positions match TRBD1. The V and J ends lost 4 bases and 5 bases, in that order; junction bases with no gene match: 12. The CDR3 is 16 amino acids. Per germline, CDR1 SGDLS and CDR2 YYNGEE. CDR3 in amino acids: CASSPGGQGISYGYTF. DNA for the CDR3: TGTGCCAGCAGCCCTGGGGGACAGGGCATTTCTTATGGCTACACCTTC.

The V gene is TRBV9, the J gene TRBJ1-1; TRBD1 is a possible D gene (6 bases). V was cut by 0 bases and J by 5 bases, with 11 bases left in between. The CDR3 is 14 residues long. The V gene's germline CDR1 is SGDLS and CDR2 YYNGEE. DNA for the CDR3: TGTGCCAGCAGCGTAGTGGGGGGGCAGACTGAAGCTTTCTTT. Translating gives CASSVVGGQTEAFF.

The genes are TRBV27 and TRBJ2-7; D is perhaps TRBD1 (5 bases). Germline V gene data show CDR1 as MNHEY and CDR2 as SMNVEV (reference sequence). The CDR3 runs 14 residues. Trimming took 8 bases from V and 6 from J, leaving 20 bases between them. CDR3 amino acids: CASGDLQVFGEQYF. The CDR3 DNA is TGTGCCAGCGGAGATCTACAGGTTTTCGGCGAGCAGTACTTC.

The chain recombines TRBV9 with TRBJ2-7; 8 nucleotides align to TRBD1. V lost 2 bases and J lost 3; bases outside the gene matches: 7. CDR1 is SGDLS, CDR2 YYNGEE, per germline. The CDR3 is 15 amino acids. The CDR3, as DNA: TGTGCCAGCAGCGTCCGGGACAGGACCTACTACGAGCAGTACTTC. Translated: CASSVRDRTYYEQYF.

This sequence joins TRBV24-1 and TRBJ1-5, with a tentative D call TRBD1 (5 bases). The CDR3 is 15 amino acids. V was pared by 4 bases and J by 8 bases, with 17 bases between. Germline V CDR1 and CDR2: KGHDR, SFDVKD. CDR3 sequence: CATSDPARAQEPQHF. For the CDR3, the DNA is TGTGCCACCAGTGACCCGGCCAGGGCGCAGGAGCCCCAGCATTTT.

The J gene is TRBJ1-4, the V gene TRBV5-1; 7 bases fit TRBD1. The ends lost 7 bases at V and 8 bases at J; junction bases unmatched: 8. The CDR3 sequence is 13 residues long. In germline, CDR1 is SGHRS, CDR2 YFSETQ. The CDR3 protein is CASADRLNEKLFF. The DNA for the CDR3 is TGCGCCAGCGCGGACAGGCTTAACGAAAAACTGTTTTTT.

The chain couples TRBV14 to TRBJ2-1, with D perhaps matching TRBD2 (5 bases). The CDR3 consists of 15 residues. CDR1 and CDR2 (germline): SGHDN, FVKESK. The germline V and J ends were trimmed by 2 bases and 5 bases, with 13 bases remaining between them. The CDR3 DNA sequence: TGTGCCAGCAGCCAACGACGGACTGGGAACAATGAGCAGTTCTTC. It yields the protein CASSQRRTGNNEQFF.